Listed below are T cell receptor beta chains from one sample, sequenced in a study of regulatory T cells in long-lasting Graves disease. TCRdb re-called the multiplex PCR reads through MiXCR, storing one row per CDR3 protein. This repertoire shows some 500,000 distinct CDR3 sequences, roughly 12% found once; its top ten account for about 10%. Separately, the same data were catalogued under a study of T cells in Graves' hyperthyroidism and ophthalmopathy.

Sequences were derived from peripheral blood mononuclear cells (PBMCs), sampled at new diagnosis, from a patient treated with antithyroid drugs. The source of these receptors is a man aged 25 to 40 with Graves disease. The CDR3 runs from the conserved cysteine through the conserved F or W. Each record gives: V gene, D gene, J gene, clone size, CDR3 DNA, CDR3 protein. A D gene is named only where the DNA matches it firmly. Part of the rows lack a size; the others show once, few, many or a class for expanded clones.

TRBV10-2	TRBD2	TRBJ2-3	many	TGCGCCAGCAGTGAGACGACTAGCGGGAGTGGCACAGATACGCAGTATTTT	CASSETTSGSGTDTQYF
TRBV15	.	TRBJ1-2	.	TGTGCCACCAGCAGAGAGCTAATAAACTATGGCTACACCTTC	CATSRELINYGYTF
TRBV20-1	.	TRBJ2-1	many	TGCAGTGCTAGTTGGACAGATTACAATGAGCAGTTCTTC	CSASWTDYNEQFF
TRBV5-1	TRBD2	TRBJ2-5	few	TGCGCCAGCAGCTTATCTCCCTCTAGCGGGAGGACGGTCGAGACCCAGTACTTC	CASSLSPSSGRTVETQYF
TRBV11-2	.	TRBJ2-5	.	TGTGCCAGCAGCTCAGCATCTAGGGAGACCCAGTACTTC	CASSSASRETQYF
TRBV7-9	.	TRBJ1-1	few	TGTGCCGGCGGGACGGGCATTAAGGGGACTGAAGCTTTCTTT	CAGGTGIKGTEAFF
TRBV12-3/TRBV12-4	TRBD1	TRBJ2-4	many	TGTGCCAGCAGCTCTCCCGGGACAGAAAACATTCAGTACTTC	CASSSPGTENIQYF
TRBV7-2	TRBD2	TRBJ2-7	many	TGTGCCAGCAGCTATCGGGGGGGACTAGCCCCCTACGAGCAGTACTTC	CASSYRGGLAPYEQYF
TRBV10-3	TRBD1	TRBJ1-1	.	TGTGCCATCAGTGATACAGGGGACTCGAACACTGAAGCTTTCTTT	CAISDTGDSNTEAFF
TRBV5-1	TRBD2	TRBJ2-1	few	TGCGCCAGCAGCCTCGGACTAGCGGGGGCATGGGGAAATGAGCAGTTCTTC	CASSLGLAGAWGNEQFF
TRBV7-9	.	TRBJ1-1	many	TGTGCCAGCAGCTTCGAACCCAGGGAAACTTTCTTT	CASSFEPRETFF
TRBV20-1	TRBD1	TRBJ2-7	many	TGCAGTGCTAGAGATCCGACAGGGGGCGCCTTTGCCGACGAGCAGTACTTC	CSARDPTGGAFADEQYF
TRBV11-1	.	TRBJ2-7	many	TGTGCCAGCAGCCAACACGAGGACTACGAGCAGTACTTC	CASSQHEDYEQYF
TRBV11-2	TRBD1	TRBJ1-1	.	TGTGCCAGCAGCCCCCGACAGGGGGTAATCACTGAAGCTTTCTTT	CASSPRQGVITEAFF
TRBV2	TRBD2	TRBJ2-1	many	TGTGCCCTCCCCAGCGGGAGGGTCACCGAACCCGGAGGGCAGTTCTTC	CALPSGRVTEPGGQFF
TRBV9	.	TRBJ2-1	few	TGTGCCAGCAGCGTATACGGAGCAACCAATGAGCAGTTCTTC	CASSVYGATNEQFF
TRBV20-1	TRBD2	TRBJ2-1	.	TGCAGTGCCCAATTGGGCGGGGGTTCGTCTGAGCAGTTCTTC	CSAQLGGGSSEQFF
TRBV7-2	.	TRBJ1-5	few	TGTGCCAGCAGCTTAGCGCAGGGCTCAGCCCAGCATTTT	CASSLAQGSAQHF
TRBV9	.	TRBJ2-1	.	TGTGCCAGCAGCGTAGGAAGCGGCTTACAATTTGAGCAGTTCTTC	CASSVGSGLQFEQFF
TRBV5-1	TRBD1	TRBJ2-5	few	TGCGCCAGCATGTCGGGACAGGCCCAAGAGACCCAGTACTTC	CASMSGQAQETQYF
TRBV10-3	TRBD1	TRBJ2-2	few	TGTGCCATCAGTGTGGCAGGGGGCTCGGTCACCGGGGAGCTGTTTTTT	CAISVAGGSVTGELFF
TRBV7-9	TRBD2	TRBJ2-1	many	TGTGCCAGCAGCTTACCCACCGCTAGCGGGAGGCTGGATGAGCAGTTCTTC	CASSLPTASGRLDEQFF
TRBV28	.	TRBJ2-1	many	TGTGCCAGCACCGGCGGGCTAGGGGCAGGCAATGAGCAGTTCTTC	CASTGGLGAGNEQFF
TRBV7-9	TRBD1	TRBJ1-6	.	TGTGCCAGCAGCCCAACCCCCGGGACAGGAAGCCCTCAGAGCTCCTATAATTCACCCCTCCACTTT	CASSPTPGTGSPQSSYNSPLHF
TRBV24-1	TRBD2	TRBJ2-5	many	TGTGCCACCAGTGATTTAGGGGAGGGACGGTACCAAGAGACCCAGTACTTC	CATSDLGEGRYQETQYF
TRBV6-1	.	TRBJ1-4	many	TGTGCCATCAGACAGTTCGGGGAAAAACTGTTTTTT	CAIRQFGEKLFF
TRBV10-1	.	TRBJ2-4	few	TGCGCCAGCAGTGCATCTCCAAACATTCAGTACTTC	CASSASPNIQYF
TRBV27	.	TRBJ2-5	many	TGTGCCAGCAGTTTTTCTACAGGGCGGAGAGAGACCCAGTACTTC	CASSFSTGRRETQYF
TRBV7-9	TRBD1	TRBJ1-2	many	TGTGCCAGCAGCTACGGACAGGGCGCGATAGAGAATGGCTACACCTTC	CASSYGQGAIENGYTF
TRBV6-2/TRBV6-3	.	TRBJ2-2	few	TGTGCCAGCAGTTATAACGGGGAGCTGTTTTTT	CASSYNGELFF
TRBV14	TRBD2	TRBJ2-2	.	TGTGCCAGCAGCCAAGAAGTGGCGGGAGGTATCACCGGGGAGCTGTTTTTT	CASSQEVAGGITGELFF
TRBV20-1	TRBD2	TRBJ2-7	many	TGCAGTGCTAGCGGCCGGGAGGGCCGAAAGCAGTACTTC	CSASGREGRKQYF
TRBV18	.	TRBJ2-6	.	TGTGCCAGCTCACCAGGAGGGGTCTCTGGGGCCAACGTCCTGACTTTC	CASSPGGVSGANVLTF
TRBV19	TRBD2	TRBJ2-2	.	TGTGCCAGTAGATCAGGGACTAGCGGCACGGGGGAGCTGTTTTTT	CASRSGTSGTGELFF
TRBV3-1	.	TRBJ2-5	many	TGTGCCAGCAGCCAAGATATCCAGGCCCAGTTGACGACAGAGACCCAGTACTTC	CASSQDIQAQLTTETQYF
TRBV29-1	TRBD1	TRBJ2-7	many	TGCAGCGTTGGAGGGGCAGGGGGCGACTTAGGGTCCTACGAGCAGTACTTC	CSVGGAGGDLGSYEQYF
TRBV30	.	TRBJ2-5	.	TGTGCCTGGAGTTATTCGGGGACCCAGTACTTC	CAWSYSGTQYF
TRBV19	.	TRBJ1-6	.	TGTGCCAGTAGTATTTCAGGGGCCTCCAATTCACCCCTCCACTTT	CASSISGASNSPLHF
TRBV5-8	TRBD1	TRBJ2-1	few	TGTGCCAGCAGCTCCACGGGACAGGGCTCCTACAATGAGCAGTTCTTC	CASSSTGQGSYNEQFF
TRBV20-1	.	TRBJ2-6	.	TGCAGTGCCCACCGGGCCAACGTCCTGACTTTC	CSAHRANVLTF
TRBV18	TRBD2	TRBJ2-2	.	TGTGCCAGCGAGGAGAGACCGGGACTACGAACCGGGGAGCTGTTTTTT	CASEERPGLRTGELFF
TRBV7-9	.	TRBJ2-3	few	TGTGCCAGCAGCGCCGGGACAGGGAACCGGGGGTGGCGGGAGGACACAGATACGCAGTATTTT	CASSAGTGNRGWREDTDTQYF
TRBV19	.	TRBJ2-3	many	TGTGCCAGCCAACTAGGGGGAGGCACAGATACGCAGTATTTT	CASQLGGGTDTQYF
TRBV20-1	TRBD2	TRBJ2-7	many	TGCAGTGCTGGAGGGACTAGCGGAGCTTACGAGCAGTACTTC	CSAGGTSGAYEQYF
TRBV5-1	TRBD2	TRBJ2-1	many	TGCGCCAGCAGCTTGGCGGGGACTAGCGGTATTAACTACAATGAGCAGTTCTTC	CASSLAGTSGINYNEQFF
TRBV7-3	.	TRBJ2-7	.	TGTGCCAGCAGCTTAGCAGGCGGGACAGCCTACGAGCAGTACTTC	CASSLAGGTAYEQYF
TRBV20-1	TRBD1	TRBJ1-2	many	TGCAGTGCTAGAGATCCGGCACAGGGGGGCTATGGCTACACCTTC	CSARDPAQGGYGYTF
TRBV12-3/TRBV12-4	.	TRBJ2-1	many	TGTGCCAGCAGATCTTATGTAGTGACTGGGGTTCATGAGCAGTTCTTC	CASRSYVVTGVHEQFF
TRBV6-1	.	TRBJ2-1	many	TGTGCCAGCAGTGTGGCTAGGGACAATGAGCAGTTCTTC	CASSVARDNEQFF